The clone carrying this T cell receptor beta chain was seen more than once but under ten times. Its antigen is as yet unknown. Template switching added a universal primer binding site, and final cDNA carried unique molecular identifiers. TCRdb analysed the 5' RACE reads with MiXCR anew, one entry per CDR3 protein. This table holds about 530,000 distinct CDR3 sequences, roughly 15% found once. This sample is drawn from a study of identical twins. Study findings and constraints: Within cord blood, abundant beta clonotypes carried fewer insertions, but memory repertoires showed no such trend.

V shed 8 bases and J 3 bases; nucleotides not matched to a gene: 4. The CDR3 contains 12 residues. Germline lookup yields CDR1 WSHSY and CDR2 SAAADI. These data were also reused for a study on yellow fever vaccine responses in identical twins.

The source material was CD4+ T cells sorted from blood. The sequence came from a young woman in good health. The V and J genes are TRBV10-2 and TRBJ2-7; the match to TRBD2 covers 7 bases. This CDR3 reads CASGTTGYEQYF. CDR3 DNA: TGCGCCAGCGGGACTACAGGCTACGAGCAGTACTTC.